This T cell receptor (beta chain) originates from a study of blood T cell repertoires in COVID-19. On the study more broadly: PBMCs, B-cell-depleted T cells, or T cells were the source of the cDNA or gDNA that made up the material.

Per germline, CDR1 MDHEN and CDR2 SYDVKM. This CDR3 has 15 residues. The ends were cut back, 5 bases at V and 8 bases at J, with 19 bases in the middle. Data came from immunoSEQ multiplex PCR; TCRdb stores just in-frame clones and leaves some out. The table shows approximately 86,000 clones, with around 81% occurring only once. The V call is TRBV28, the J call TRBJ2-1, with a possible D match to TRBD1 (6 bases). The sample taken for sequencing was peripheral blood. The clonotype originates from a man aged 45-65 years with acute or convalescent COVID-19. The CDR3 coding sequence is TGTGCCAGCAGTAGTTCCGGGACATTGGAATATGAGCAGTTCTTC. This encodes CASSSSGTLEYEQFF.